Only a few counts were recorded for the clone carrying this TCR beta chain. What it recognizes is unknown. This may stem from a read error, because a much larger clone lies one nucleotide away. This specimen belongs to a study of CD8+CD57+ T cells in acquired aplastic anemia. Overall study findings and caveats: Roughly 27 sequences, all CD8+ CDR3, were shared between patients and controls. Patients showed no significant difference from controls in CD8+ Simpson's diversity.

Profiling of TCR beta VDJ combinations and CDR3 sequences used genomic DNA as template. TCRdb analysed the reads with MiXCR anew, one entry per CDR3 protein. The sample includes about 180,000 distinct CDR3 sequences, almost 50% seen only once; the top ten take 10% to 15%. It was patients with CD8+CD57+ cell expansion by flow cytometry who were chosen for sequencing. The patients all had a severe acquired aplastic anemia diagnosis. Patients had not yet gotten any therapy when their blood was taken for sampling. The V gene's germline CDR1 is DFQATT and CDR2 SNEGSKA (reference sequence). The CDR3 totals 13 residues.

The V gene is TRBV20-1, the J gene TRBJ2-5; tentative D call: TRBD2 (6 bases). The sample taken for sequencing was sorted CD4+, CD8+, or CD8+CD57+ T cells (not recorded which) from PBMCs. The receptor was isolated from a human donor with aplastic anemia. The CDR3 DNA follows: TGCAGTGCTAAAAAAGCGGGTCAAGAGACCAAGTACTTC. This encodes CSAKKAGQETKYF.